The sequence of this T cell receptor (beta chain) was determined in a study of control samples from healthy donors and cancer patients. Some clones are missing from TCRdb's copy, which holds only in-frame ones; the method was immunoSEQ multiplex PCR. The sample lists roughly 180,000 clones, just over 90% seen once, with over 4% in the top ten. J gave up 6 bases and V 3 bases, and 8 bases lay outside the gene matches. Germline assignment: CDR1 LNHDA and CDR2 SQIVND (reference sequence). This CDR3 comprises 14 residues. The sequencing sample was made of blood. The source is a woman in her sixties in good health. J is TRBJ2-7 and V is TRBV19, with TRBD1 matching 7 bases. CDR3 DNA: TGTGCCAGTAGTATGAATCTAGGGGGCGGCGAGCAGTACTTC. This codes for CASSMNLGGGEQYF.